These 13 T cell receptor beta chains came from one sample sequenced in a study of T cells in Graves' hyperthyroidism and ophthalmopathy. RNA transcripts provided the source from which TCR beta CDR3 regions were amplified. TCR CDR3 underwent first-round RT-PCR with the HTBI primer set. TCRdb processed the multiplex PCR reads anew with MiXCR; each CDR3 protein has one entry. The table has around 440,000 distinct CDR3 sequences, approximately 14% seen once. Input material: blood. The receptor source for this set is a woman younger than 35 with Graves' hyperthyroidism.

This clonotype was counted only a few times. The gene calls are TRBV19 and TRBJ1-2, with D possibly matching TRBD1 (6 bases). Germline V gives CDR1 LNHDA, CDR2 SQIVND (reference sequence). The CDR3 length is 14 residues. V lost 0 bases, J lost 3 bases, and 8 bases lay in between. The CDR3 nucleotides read TGTGCCAGTAGTATAGATCACAGGGACTATGGCTACACCTTC. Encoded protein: CASSIDHRDYGYTF.

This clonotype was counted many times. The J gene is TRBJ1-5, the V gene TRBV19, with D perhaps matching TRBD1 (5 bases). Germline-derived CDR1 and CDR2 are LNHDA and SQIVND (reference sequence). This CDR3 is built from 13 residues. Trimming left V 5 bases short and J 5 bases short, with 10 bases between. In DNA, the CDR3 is TGTGCCAGTAGTGTTACCAGGGATCAGCCCCAGCATTTT. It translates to CASSVTRDQPQHF.

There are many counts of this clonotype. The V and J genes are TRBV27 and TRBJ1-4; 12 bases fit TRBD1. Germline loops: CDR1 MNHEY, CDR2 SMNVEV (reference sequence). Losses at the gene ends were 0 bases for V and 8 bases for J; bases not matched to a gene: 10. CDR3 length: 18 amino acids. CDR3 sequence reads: CASSLSVGQGATGEKLFF. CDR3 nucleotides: TGTGCCAGCAGTTTATCGGTGGGACAGGGGGCGACGGGCGAAAAACTGTTTTTT.

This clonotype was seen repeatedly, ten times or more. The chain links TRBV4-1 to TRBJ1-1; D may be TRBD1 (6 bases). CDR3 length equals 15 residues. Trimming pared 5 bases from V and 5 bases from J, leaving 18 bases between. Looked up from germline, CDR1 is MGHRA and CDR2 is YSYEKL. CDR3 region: CASSETTGAGTEAFF. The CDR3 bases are TGCGCCAGCAGCGAAACGACAGGAGCGGGGACTGAAGCTTTCTTT.

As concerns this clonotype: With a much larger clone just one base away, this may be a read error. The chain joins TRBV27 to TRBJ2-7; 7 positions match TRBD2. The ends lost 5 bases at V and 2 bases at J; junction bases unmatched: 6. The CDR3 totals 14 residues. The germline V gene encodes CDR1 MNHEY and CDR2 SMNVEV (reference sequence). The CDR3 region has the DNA TGTGCCAGCAGTCTCGGGGAGGGGCCCTACGAGCAGTACTTC. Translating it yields CASSLGEGPYEQYF.

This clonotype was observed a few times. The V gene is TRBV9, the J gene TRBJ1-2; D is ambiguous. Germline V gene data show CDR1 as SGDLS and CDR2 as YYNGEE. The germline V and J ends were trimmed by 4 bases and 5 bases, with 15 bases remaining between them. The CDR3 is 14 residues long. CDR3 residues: CASSTSGVSYGYTF. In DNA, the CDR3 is TGTGCCAGCAGCACTAGTGGGGTTTCATATGGCTACACCTTC.

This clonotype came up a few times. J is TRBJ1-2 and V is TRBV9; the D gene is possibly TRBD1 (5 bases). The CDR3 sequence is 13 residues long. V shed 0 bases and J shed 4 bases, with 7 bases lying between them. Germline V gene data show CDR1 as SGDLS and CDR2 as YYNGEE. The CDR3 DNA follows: TGTGCCAGCAGCGTAGAAGGGGCCTATGGCTACACCTTC. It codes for CASSVEGAYGYTF.

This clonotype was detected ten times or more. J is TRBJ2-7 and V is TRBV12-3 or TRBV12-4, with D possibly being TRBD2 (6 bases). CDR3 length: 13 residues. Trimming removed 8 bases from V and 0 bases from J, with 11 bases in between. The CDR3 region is CASAWGVSYEQYF. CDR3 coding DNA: TGTGCCAGCGCGTGGGGGGTCTCCTACGAGCAGTACTTC.

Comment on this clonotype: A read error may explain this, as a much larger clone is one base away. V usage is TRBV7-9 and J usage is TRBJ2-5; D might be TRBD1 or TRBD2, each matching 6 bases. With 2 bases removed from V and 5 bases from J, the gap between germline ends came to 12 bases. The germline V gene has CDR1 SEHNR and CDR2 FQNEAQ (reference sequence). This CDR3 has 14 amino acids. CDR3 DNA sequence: TGTGCCAGCAGCTTAATGGGGGGCCATGAGACCCAGTACTTC. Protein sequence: CASSLMGGHETQYF.

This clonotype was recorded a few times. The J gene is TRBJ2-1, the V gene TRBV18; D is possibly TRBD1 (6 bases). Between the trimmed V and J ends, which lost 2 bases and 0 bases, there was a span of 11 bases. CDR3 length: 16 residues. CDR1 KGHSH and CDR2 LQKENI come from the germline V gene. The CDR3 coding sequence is TGTGCCAGCTCACCAAAAGGGGGAAGCTCCTACAATGAGCAGTTCTTC. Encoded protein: CASSPKGGSSYNEQFF.

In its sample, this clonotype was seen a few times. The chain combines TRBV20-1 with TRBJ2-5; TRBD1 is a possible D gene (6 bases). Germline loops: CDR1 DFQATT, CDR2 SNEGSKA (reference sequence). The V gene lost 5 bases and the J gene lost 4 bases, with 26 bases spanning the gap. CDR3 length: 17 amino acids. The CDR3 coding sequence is TGCAGTGCTCCTCCGGCTCTACAGGGCCCCAGAGGAGAGACCCAGTACTTC. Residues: CSAPPALQGPRGETQYF.

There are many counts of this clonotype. CDR3 sequence reads: CASKGPIRTPRSYNEQFF. The CDR3 DNA is TGTGCCAGCAAAGGCCCTATTCGGACTCCTCGCTCCTACAATGAGCAGTTCTTC. The rearrangement links TRBV7-9 to TRBJ2-1; possible D gene TRBD2, 5 bases. The V gene lost 7 bases and the J gene lost 0 bases, with 22 bases spanning the gap. The CDR3 has 18 residues. CDR1 is SEHNR and CDR2 is FQNEAQ in the germline V gene (reference sequence).

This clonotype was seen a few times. The CDR3 DNA is TGTGCCACCCTTGGGGGGGGGGCCTACAATGAGCAGTTCTTC. It specifies CATLGGGAYNEQFF. The genes are TRBV7-9 and TRBJ2-1, with 7 bases fitting TRBD2. Looked up from germline, CDR1 is SEHNR and CDR2 is FQNEAQ (reference sequence). J lost 2 bases, V lost 10 bases, and 8 bases had no gene match. There are 14 residues in the CDR3.